What follows are 3 T cell receptor beta chains derived from one specimen sequenced in a study of tissue T cells after allogeneic stem cell transplantation. Here immunoSEQ multiplex PCR was the method, and the copy in TCRdb shows in-frame clones only, minus some. Among about 7,800 clones listed, 40% to 55% were seen once. The time point denotes: mouse harvest day 7 after allogeneic transplant. The graft held 10^6 splenic CD5+ T cells and 10^7 T-cell-depleted bone marrow cells. The specimen sequenced was gut tissue. Receptors originate from a female BALB/c mouse given C57BL/6 T cells with graft-versus-host disease after an allogeneic hematopoietic cell transplant.

A remark on this clone: The gene names here belong to mouse. Sequencing ends 1 residue short of the CDR3 end; the germline J gene provides the rest. The rearrangement joins TRBV13-1 to TRBJ1-3, with no clear D. V was trimmed by 0 bases and J by 0 bases, leaving 7 bases between them. The CDR3 has 15 residues. The V gene's germline CDR1 is NSHNY and CDR2 SYGAGN. CDR3 DNA (partial): TGTGCCAGCAGTGATGCACCAAATTCTGGAAATACGCTCTAT. Encoded protein: CASSDAPNSGNTLY. The whole CDR3 sequence is CASSDAPNSGNTLYF.

About this clone itself: Any gene name here is a mouse gene name. The CDR3 extends 1 residue past the end of the read, so its final part is completed from the germline J gene. The V and J genes are TRBV19 and TRBJ2-1, with 9 positions matching TRBD2. J lost 5 bases, V lost 2 bases, and 2 bases had no gene match. CDR3 length equals 14 residues. Germline V gene lookup returns CDR1 FNHDT and CDR2 SITEND (reference sequence). CDR3 residues: CASSINWGDAEQFF. Partial CDR3 DNA: TGTGCCAGCAGTATCAACTGGGGGGATGCTGAGCAGTTC.

A note on this clone: These gene names are mouse names. The CDR3 end is not reached by the read, which stops 1 residue before it; the germline J gene fills it in. V and J are TRBV15 and TRBJ1-3, with D perhaps TRBD1 (5 bases). V was clipped by 3 bases and J by 0 bases, with 6 bases between them. The CDR3 loop spans 14 amino acids. Germline CDR1 and CDR2: SGHND and FRSKSL. The CDR3 loop is CASSFGGSGNTLYF. CDR3 DNA, as far as it was read: TGTGCCAGCAGTTTTGGGGGTTCTGGAAATACGCTCTAT.